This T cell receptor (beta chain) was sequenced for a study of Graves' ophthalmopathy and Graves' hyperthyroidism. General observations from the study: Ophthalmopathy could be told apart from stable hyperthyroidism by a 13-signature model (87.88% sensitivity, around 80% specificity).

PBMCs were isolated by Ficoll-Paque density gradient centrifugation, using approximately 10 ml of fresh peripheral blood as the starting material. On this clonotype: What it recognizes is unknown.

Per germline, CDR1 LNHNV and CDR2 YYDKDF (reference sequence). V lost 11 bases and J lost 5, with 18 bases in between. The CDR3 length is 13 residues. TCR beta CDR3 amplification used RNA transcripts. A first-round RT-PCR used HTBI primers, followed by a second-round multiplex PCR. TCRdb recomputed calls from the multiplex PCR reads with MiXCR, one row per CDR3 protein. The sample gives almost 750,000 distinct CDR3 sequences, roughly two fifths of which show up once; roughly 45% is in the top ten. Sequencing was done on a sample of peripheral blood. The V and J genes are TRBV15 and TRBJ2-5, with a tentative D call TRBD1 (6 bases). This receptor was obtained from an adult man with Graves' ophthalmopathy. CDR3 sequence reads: CAHETGLGETQYF. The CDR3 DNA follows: TGTGCCCACGAAACAGGGTTGGGGGAGACCCAGTACTTC. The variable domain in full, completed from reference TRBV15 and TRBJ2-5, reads DAMVIQNPRYQVTQFGKPVTLSCSQTLNHNVMYWYQQKSSQAPKLLFHYYDKDFNNEADTPDNFQSRRPNTSFCFLDIRSPGLGDTAMYLCAHETGLGETQYFGPGTRLLVL.